The entry that follows covers one T cell receptor beta chain sequence. The TCRbeta library incorporated unique molecular identifiers. TCRdb itself ran the PCR reads through MiXCR, one entry per CDR3 protein. The table has about 640,000 distinct CDR3 sequences, roughly 15% seen once. The sample originates from a study of T-cell reconstitution after alpha-beta-depleted transplantation in children. Germline values: CDR1 SEHNR, CDR2 FQNEAQ (reference sequence). The CDR3 length is 17 residues. Trimming took off 5 bases at V and 0 bases at J, with 17 bases between the two ends. This sequence originates from a human donor who donated a stem cell graft to a child with acute myeloid leukemia. The chain carries TRBV7-9 and TRBJ1-5; no clear D. The starting material was PBMCs from the stem cell graft donor, obtained from the stem cell graft. The CDR3 bases are TGTGCCAGCAGCCCCTACGAGTCGGGGAGTAGCAATCAGCCCCAGCATTTT. This gives the protein CASSPYESGSSNQPQHF.